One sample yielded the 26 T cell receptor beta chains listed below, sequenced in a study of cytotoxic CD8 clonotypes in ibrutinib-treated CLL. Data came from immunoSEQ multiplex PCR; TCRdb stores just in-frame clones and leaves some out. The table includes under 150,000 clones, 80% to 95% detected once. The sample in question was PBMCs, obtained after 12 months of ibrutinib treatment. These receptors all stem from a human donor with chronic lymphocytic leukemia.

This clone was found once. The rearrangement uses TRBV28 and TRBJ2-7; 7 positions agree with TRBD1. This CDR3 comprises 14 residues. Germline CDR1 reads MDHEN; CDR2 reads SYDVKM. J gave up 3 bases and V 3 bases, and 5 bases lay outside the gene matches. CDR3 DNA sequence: TGTGCCAGCAGTTTTGACAGGGACCTCTACGAGCAGTACTTC. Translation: CASSFDRDLYEQYF. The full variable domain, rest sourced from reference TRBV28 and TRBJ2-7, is DVKVTQSSRYLVKRTGEKVFLECVQDMDHENMFWYRQDPGLGLRLIYFSYDVKMKEKGDIPEGYSVSREKKERFSLILESASTNQTSMYLCASSFDRDLYEQYFGPGTRLTVT.

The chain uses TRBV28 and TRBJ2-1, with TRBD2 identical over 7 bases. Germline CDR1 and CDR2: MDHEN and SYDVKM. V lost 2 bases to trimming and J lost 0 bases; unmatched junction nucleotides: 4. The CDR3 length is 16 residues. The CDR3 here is CASSLLADLSYNEQFF. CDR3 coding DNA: TGTGCCAGCAGTTTACTAGCGGATCTCTCCTACAATGAGCAGTTCTTC.

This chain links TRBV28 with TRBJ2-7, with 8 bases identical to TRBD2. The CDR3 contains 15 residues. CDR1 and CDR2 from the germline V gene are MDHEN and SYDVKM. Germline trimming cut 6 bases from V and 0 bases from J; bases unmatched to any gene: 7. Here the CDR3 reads CASSPTSGSSYEQYF. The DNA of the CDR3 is TGTGCCAGCAGCCCTACTAGCGGAAGCTCCTACGAGCAGTACTTC.

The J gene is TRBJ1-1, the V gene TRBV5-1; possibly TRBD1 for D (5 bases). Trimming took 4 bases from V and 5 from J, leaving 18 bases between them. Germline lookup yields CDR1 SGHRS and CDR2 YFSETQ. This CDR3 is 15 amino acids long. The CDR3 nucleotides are TGCGCCAGCAGCCTTGCGGGGGGGTTACCGACTGAAGCTTTCTTT. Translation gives CASSLAGGLPTEAFF.

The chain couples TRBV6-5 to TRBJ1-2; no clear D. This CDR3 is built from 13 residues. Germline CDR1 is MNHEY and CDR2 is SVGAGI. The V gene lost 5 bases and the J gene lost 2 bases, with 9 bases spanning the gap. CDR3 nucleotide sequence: TGTGCCAGCAGTCCGGACGGAAACTATGGCTACACCTTC. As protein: CASSPDGNYGYTF.

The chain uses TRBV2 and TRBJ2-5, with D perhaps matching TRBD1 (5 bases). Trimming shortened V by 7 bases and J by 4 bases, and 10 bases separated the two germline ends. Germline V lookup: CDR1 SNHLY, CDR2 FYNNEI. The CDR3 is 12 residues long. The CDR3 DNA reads TGTGCCAGCATTACAGGCTTAGAGACCCAGTACTTC. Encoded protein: CASITGLETQYF.

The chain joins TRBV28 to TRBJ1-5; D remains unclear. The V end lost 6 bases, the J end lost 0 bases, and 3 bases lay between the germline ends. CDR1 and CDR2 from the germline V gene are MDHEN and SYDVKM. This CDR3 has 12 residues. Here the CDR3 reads CASRYSNQPQHF. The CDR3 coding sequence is TGTGCCAGCAGGTATAGCAATCAGCCCCAGCATTTT. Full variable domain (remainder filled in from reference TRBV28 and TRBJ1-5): DVKVTQSSRYLVKRTGEKVFLECVQDMDHENMFWYRQDPGLGLRLIYFSYDVKMKEKGDIPEGYSVSREKKERFSLILESASTNQTSMYLCASRYSNQPQHFGDGTRLSIL.

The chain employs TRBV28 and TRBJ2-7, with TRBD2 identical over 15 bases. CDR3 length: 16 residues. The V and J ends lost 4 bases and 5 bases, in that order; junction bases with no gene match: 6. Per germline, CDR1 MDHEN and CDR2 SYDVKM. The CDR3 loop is CASSSGLAGGGNEQYF. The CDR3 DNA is TGTGCCAGCAGTTCAGGACTAGCGGGAGGGGGCAACGAGCAGTACTTC.

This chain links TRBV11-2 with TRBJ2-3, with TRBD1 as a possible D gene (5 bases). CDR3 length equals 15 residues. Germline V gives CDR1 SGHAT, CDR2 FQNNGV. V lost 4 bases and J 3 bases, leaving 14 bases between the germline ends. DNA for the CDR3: TGTGCCAGCAGCTCCAACCGGGCAGGGACAGATACGCAGTATTTT. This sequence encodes CASSSNRAGTDTQYF.

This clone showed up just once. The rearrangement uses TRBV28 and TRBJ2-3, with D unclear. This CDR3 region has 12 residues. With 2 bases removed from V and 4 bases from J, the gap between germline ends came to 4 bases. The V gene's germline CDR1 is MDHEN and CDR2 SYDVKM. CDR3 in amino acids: CASSLISDTQYF. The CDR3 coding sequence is TGTGCCAGCAGTTTAATCTCAGATACGCAGTATTTT.

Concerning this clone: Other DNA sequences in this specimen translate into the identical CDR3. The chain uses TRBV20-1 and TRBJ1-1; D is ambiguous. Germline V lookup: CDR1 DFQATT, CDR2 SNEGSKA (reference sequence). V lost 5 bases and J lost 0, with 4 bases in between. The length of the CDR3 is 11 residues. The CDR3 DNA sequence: TGCAGTGCTCCCCTGAACACTGAAGCTTTCTTT. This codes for CSAPLNTEAFF.

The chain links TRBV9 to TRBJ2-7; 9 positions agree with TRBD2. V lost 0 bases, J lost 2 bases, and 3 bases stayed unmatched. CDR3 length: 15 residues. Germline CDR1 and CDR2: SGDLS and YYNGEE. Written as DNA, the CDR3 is TGTGCCAGCAGCGTAGAGGCGGGAGGGCCCTACGAGCAGTACTTC. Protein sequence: CASSVEAGGPYEQYF.

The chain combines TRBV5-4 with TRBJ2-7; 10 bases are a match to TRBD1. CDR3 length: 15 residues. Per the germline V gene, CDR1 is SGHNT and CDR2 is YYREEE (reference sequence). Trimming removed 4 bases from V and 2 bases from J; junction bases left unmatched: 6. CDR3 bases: TGTGCCAGCAGCACTGACAGGGGGCGCGCCTACGAGCAGTACTTC. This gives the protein CASSTDRGRAYEQYF.

CDR3 DNA: TGTGCCAGCACTTTGACAAACACCGGGGAGCTGTTTTTT. Its translation: CASTLTNTGELFF. The gene calls are TRBV7-9 and TRBJ2-2; D gene unclear. Between the trimmed V and J ends, which lost 7 bases and 2 bases, there was a span of 8 bases. The CDR3 contains 13 residues. CDR1 SEHNR and CDR2 FQNEAQ come from the germline V gene (reference sequence). Using reference TRBV7-9 and TRBJ2-2 for the parts outside the CDR3, the full variable domain is DTGVSQNPRHKITKRGQNVTFRCDPISEHNRLYWYRQTLGQGPEFLTYFQNEAQLEKSRLLSDRFSAERPKGSFSTLEIQRTEQGDSAMYLCASTLTNTGELFFGEGSRLTVL.

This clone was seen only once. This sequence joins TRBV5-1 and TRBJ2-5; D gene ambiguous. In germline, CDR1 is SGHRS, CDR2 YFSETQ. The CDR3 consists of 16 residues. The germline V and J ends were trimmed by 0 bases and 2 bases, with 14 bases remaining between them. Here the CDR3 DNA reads TGCGCCAGCAGCTTGGGACCGACACCCGCTCAAGAGACCCAGTACTTC. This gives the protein CASSLGPTPAQETQYF. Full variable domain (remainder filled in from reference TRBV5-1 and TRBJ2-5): KAGVTQTPRYLIKTRGQQVTLSCSPISGHRSVSWYQQTPGQGLQFLFEYFSETQRNKGNFPGRFSGRQFSNSRSEMNVSTLELGDSALYLCASSLGPTPAQETQYFGPGTRLLVL.

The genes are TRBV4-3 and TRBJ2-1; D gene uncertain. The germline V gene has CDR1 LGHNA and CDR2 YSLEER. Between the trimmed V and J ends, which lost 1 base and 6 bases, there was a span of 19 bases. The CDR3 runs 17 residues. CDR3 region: CASSQGRSITFANEQFF. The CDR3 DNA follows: TGCGCCAGCAGCCAAGGTAGATCTATAACCTTTGCCAATGAGCAGTTCTTC.

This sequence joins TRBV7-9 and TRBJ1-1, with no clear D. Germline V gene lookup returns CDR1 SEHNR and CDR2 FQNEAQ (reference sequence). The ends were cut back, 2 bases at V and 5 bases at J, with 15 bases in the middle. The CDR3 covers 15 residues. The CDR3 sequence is CASSLSVEGKTEAFF. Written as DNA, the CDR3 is TGTGCCAGCAGCTTAAGCGTAGAGGGAAAAACTGAAGCTTTCTTT. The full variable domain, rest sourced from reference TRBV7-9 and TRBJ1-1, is DTGVSQNPRHKITKRGQNVTFRCDPISEHNRLYWYRQTLGQGPEFLTYFQNEAQLEKSRLLSDRFSAERPKGSFSTLEIQRTEQGDSAMYLCASSLSVEGKTEAFFGQGTRLTVV.

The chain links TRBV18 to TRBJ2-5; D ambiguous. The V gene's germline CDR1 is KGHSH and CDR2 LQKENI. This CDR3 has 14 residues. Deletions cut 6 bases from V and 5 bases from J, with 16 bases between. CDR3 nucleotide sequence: TGTGCCAGCTCCCACACGGTGGATGGTGAGACCCAGTACTTC. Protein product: CASSHTVDGETQYF.

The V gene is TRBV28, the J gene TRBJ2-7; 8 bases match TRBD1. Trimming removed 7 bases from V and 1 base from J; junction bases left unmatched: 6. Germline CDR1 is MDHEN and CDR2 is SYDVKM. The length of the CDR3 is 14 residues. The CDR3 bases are TGTGCCAGCACCTCCGGACAGGGTTCCTACGAGCAGTACTTC. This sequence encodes CASTSGQGSYEQYF.

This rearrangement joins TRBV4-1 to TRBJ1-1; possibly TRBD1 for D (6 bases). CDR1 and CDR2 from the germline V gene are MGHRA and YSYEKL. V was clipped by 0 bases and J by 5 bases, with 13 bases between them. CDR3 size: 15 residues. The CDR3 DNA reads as TGCGCCAGCAGCCAAGAGGGAGGGGGGAAGACTGAAGCTTTCTTT. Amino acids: CASSQEGGGKTEAFF.

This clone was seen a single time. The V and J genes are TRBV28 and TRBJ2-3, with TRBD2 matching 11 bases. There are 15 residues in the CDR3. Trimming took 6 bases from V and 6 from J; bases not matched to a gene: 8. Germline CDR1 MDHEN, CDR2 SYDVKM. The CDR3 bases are TGTGCCAGCAGGGAACTAGCGGGAGTACGTGATACGCAGTATTTT. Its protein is CASRELAGVRDTQYF.

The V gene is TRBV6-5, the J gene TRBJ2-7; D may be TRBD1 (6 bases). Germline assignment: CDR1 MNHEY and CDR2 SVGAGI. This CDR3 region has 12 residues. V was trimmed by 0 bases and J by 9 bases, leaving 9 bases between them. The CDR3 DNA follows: TGTGCCAGCAGTTACTCCAAGGACAGGCAGTACTTC. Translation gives CASSYSKDRQYF.

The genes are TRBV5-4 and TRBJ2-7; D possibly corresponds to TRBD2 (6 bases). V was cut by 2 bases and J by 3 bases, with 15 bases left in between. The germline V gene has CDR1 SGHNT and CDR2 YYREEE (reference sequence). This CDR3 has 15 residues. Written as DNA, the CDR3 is TGTGCCAGCAGCTTAGCGGGCTCCACAGGCTACGAGCAGTACTTC. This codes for CASSLAGSTGYEQYF.

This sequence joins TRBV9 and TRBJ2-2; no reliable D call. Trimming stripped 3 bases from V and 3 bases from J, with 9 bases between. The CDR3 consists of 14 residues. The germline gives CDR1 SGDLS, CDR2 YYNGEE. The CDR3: CASSDQIYTGELFF. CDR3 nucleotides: TGTGCCAGCAGCGACCAGATATACACCGGGGAGCTGTTTTTT.

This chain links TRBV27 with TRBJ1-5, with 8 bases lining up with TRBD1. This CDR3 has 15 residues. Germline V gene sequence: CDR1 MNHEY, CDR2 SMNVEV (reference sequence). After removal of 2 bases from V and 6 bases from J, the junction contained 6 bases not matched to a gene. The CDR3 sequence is CASSLKAGGGQPQHF. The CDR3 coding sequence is TGTGCCAGCAGTTTAAAGGCAGGGGGCGGTCAGCCCCAGCATTTT.

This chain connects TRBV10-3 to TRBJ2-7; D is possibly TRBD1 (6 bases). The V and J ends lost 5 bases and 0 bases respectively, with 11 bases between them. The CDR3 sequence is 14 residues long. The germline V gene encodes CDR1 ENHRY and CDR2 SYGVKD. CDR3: CAISWGQGSYEQYF. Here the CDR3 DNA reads TGTGCCATCAGTTGGGGGCAGGGCTCCTACGAGCAGTACTTC.